This T cell receptor (beta chain) appears in the sequencing data of a study of T-cell reconstitution after alpha-beta-depleted transplantation in children. Study observations and caveats: The main origin of T-cell counts and diversity one year after transplant was newly produced T cells. The origin of alpha-beta T cells about two months after transplant was reportedly several hundred expanded graft clones.

This clonotype was detected a few times. Its cognate antigen is unknown. Unique molecular identifiers were built into the TCRbeta library. TCRdb reanalysed the PCR reads using MiXCR and keeps one entry per CDR3 protein. The sample has about 290,000 distinct CDR3 sequences; roughly a tenth are singletons. Germline trimming cut 4 bases from V and 2 bases from J; bases unmatched to any gene: 13. Germline V gene sequence: CDR1 SGHNT, CDR2 YENEEA. The CDR3 has 19 residues. The TCR sequence derives from a boy under two years old with acute myeloid leukemia, due to receive a stem cell transplant. The material sequenced was PBMCs, taken before TCRalphabeta/CD19-depleted stem cell transplant. This rearrangement joins TRBV11-3 to TRBJ2-1; the match to TRBD1 covers 11 bases. The CDR3 reads CASSSRSRDRGGAYNEQFF. The DNA for the CDR3 is TGTGCCAGCAGCTCAAGGTCCCGGGACAGGGGGGGGGCCTACAATGAGCAGTTCTTC.